The rows below give T cell receptor beta chains drawn from one sample of a study of beta chain features in type 1 diabetes. Profiling relied on immunoSEQ multiplex PCR, and the TCRdb table lists in-frame clones only, not all of them. The data contain fewer than 550,000 clones, 10% to 12% of them singletons. Sequenced material: naive CD4+ T cells from blood. These receptors all stem from a woman aged 18-29 years in good health. Each CDR3 is given with its conserved first and last residue. A D gene is named only where the DNA matches it firmly. Part of the rows lack a size; the others show once, few, many or a class for expanded clones.

clone size	V gene	J gene	D gene	CDR3 protein	CDR3 DNA
NA	TRBV6-6	TRBJ1-1	NA	CASSSRDTEAFF	TGTGCCAGCAGCAGCAGGGATACTGAAGCTTTCTTT
few	TRBV29-1	TRBJ1-1	NA	CSVIERGIEAFF	TGCAGCGTCATTGAGCGGGGTATAGAAGCTTTCTTT
NA	TRBV7-9	TRBJ2-7	NA	CASSLGSSTREQYF	TGTGCCAGCAGCTTAGGGTCCAGTACTCGGGAGCAGTACTTC
NA	TRBV5-1	TRBJ2-3	NA	CASSDDSGSDTQYF	TGCGCCAGCAGCGATGATAGCGGTTCAGATACGCAGTATTTT
NA	TRBV2	TRBJ2-7	TRBD1	CASTRQGPYEQYF	TGTGCCAGCACCCGACAGGGACCCTACGAGCAGTACTTC
few	TRBV7-6	TRBJ2-7	TRBD1	CASSLVPGQGFGEQYF	TGTGCCAGCAGCCTAGTGCCGGGACAGGGCTTTGGCGAGCAGTACTTC
NA	TRBV5-4	TRBJ2-7	NA	CASSLASRAAYEQYF	TGTGCCAGCAGCTTGGCCTCCCGGGCTGCCTACGAGCAGTACTTC
few	TRBV29-1	TRBJ1-2	NA	CSVGGSLNYGYTF	TGCAGCGTTGGGGGCAGCTTAAACTATGGCTACACCTTC
NA	TRBV6-5	TRBJ2-1	NA	CASSYFRDLNEQFF	TGTGCCAGCAGTTACTTCAGGGACCTCAATGAGCAGTTCTTC
NA	TRBV9	TRBJ1-6	TRBD1	CASSVGDRGYSPLHF	TGTGCCAGCAGCGTAGGGGACAGGGGCTATTCACCCCTCCACTTT
NA	TRBV9	TRBJ1-2	NA	CASSVDSYGYTF	TGTGCCAGCAGCGTTGATTCATATGGCTACACCTTC
NA	TRBV29-1	TRBJ2-3	NA	CSVSTDTDTQYF	TGCAGCGTCAGCACCGACACAGATACGCAGTATTTT
few	TRBV6-5	TRBJ1-5	NA	CASSFLSDRAQHF	TGTGCCAGCAGTTTCCTCTCGGATCGGGCCCAGCATTTT
NA	TRBV29-1	TRBJ1-2	NA	CSVDRPQGPNYGYTF	TGCAGCGTTGATCGTCCCCAGGGACCCAACTATGGCTACACCTTC
few	TRBV29-1	TRBJ2-1	NA	CSVVGRVGNEQFF	TGCAGCGTTGTGGGAAGAGTCGGCAATGAGCAGTTCTTC
few	TRBV27	TRBJ2-7	TRBD2	CASSPNGLAGAYEQYF	TGTGCCAGCAGTCCAAATGGACTAGCGGGAGCCTACGAGCAGTACTTC
few	TRBV27	TRBJ2-5	NA	CASRAWGGQETQYF	TGTGCCAGCAGGGCCTGGGGCGGCCAAGAGACCCAGTACTTC
NA	TRBV7-3	TRBJ1-3	NA	CASSRDGASGNTIYF	TGTGCCAGCAGCAGAGACGGGGCGTCTGGAAACACCATATATTTT
NA	TRBV30	TRBJ2-2	NA	CAWPFRGREELFF	TGTGCCTGGCCCTTCCGTGGGCGCGAGGAGCTGTTTTTT
NA	TRBV4-3	TRBJ2-3	NA	CASSQESLQGTADTQYF	TGCGCCAGCAGCCAAGAGTCCTTACAGGGAACCGCAGATACGCAGTATTTT
few	TRBV21-1	TRBJ1-2	NA	CASSKSGQGVAGYTF	TGTGCCAGCAGCAAATCAGGACAGGGGGTGGCTGGCTACACCTTC
NA	TRBV7-9	TRBJ2-5	NA	CASTYADYGVGTQYF	TGTGCCAGCACTTACGCAGACTACGGTGTGGGGACCCAGTACTTC
few	TRBV28	TRBJ1-2	NA	CASSQGRGYTF	TGTGCCAGCAGTCAAGGGAGGGGCTACACCTTC
few	TRBV5-4	TRBJ2-2	NA	CASSFPSTNTGELFF	TGTGCCAGCAGCTTTCCCTCGACGAACACCGGGGAGCTGTTTTTT
NA	TRBV18	TRBJ1-1	NA	CASSPVAGPTEAFF	TGTGCCAGCTCACCAGTCGCAGGCCCCACTGAAGCTTTCTTT
NA	TRBV5-5	TRBJ2-6	NA	CASSLQAGANVLTF	TGTGCCAGCAGCCTTCAGGCTGGGGCCAACGTCCTGACTTTC
NA	TRBV20-1	TRBJ1-1	NA	CSAREEPEAFF	TGCAGTGCTAGAGAGGAACCTGAAGCTTTCTTT
NA	TRBV6-1	TRBJ2-4	TRBD1	CASSEVDRVNIQYF	TGTGCCAGCAGTGAAGTGGACAGGGTTAACATTCAGTACTTC
few	TRBV29-1	TRBJ2-3	NA	CSHRPGHTDTQYF	TGCAGCCACCGTCCGGGACACACAGATACGCAGTATTTT
once	TRBV7-9	TRBJ2-5	TRBD2	CASSRGKAGTAETQYF	TGTGCCAGCAGCCGGGGGAAAGCGGGGACGGCGGAGACCCAGTACTTC
NA	TRBV2	TRBJ2-6	NA	CASRNTEFRSGANVLTF	TGTGCCAGCAGGAATACAGAGTTCCGCTCTGGGGCCAACGTCCTGACTTTC
few	TRBV15	TRBJ2-7	NA	CATSRGAERVRPSYEQYF	TGTGCCACCAGCAGAGGAGCGGAGCGGGTGAGACCGTCCTACGAGCAGTACTTC
NA	TRBV20-1	TRBJ1-1	NA	CSAGRTEAFF	TGCAGTGCTGGGCGGACTGAAGCTTTCTTT
NA	TRBV7-2	TRBJ2-4	TRBD1	CASRRTGTGNIQYF	TGTGCCAGCAGGCGTACCGGGACAGGCAACATTCAGTACTTC
NA	TRBV1	TRBJ2-7	NA	CTSSQGSGTTYEQYF	TGCACCAGCAGCCAAGGTAGCGGGACCACCTACGAGCAGTACTTC
few	TRBV27	TRBJ1-5	NA	CASSFVATAQPQHF	TGTGCCAGCAGTTTTGTAGCGACAGCTCAGCCCCAGCATTTT
NA	TRBV2	TRBJ1-1	NA	CASNGMAGQRPFF	TGTGCCAGCAACGGGATGGCAGGTCAGAGACCTTTCTTT
few	TRBV30	TRBJ2-3	NA	CAWSVSAGSKQYF	TGTGCCTGGAGTGTATCTGCCGGGAGCAAGCAGTATTTT
few	TRBV27	TRBJ2-6	NA	CASSSTASGANVLTF	TGTGCCAGCAGTTCGACAGCCTCTGGGGCCAACGTCCTGACTTTC
NA	TRBV19	TRBJ2-3	NA	CASSIGDSGTDTQYF	TGTGCCAGTAGTATAGGGGATAGCGGCACAGATACGCAGTATTTT